This T cell receptor (beta chain) comes out of a study of blood T cell repertoires in COVID-19. Overall study context: Italy, Spain and the United States were the sources of the convalescent and acute COVID-19 samples. The analysed material was cDNA or gDNA that came from T cells, B-cell-depleted T cells, or PBMCs.

In the authors' workflow: Estimates of nucleated cell counts were drawn from the amplification of reference gene primers. Here immunoSEQ multiplex PCR was the method, and the copy in TCRdb shows in-frame clones only, minus some. That table supplies the V and J calls and clone size; D and trimming were determined from the DNA. Here the sample spans about 310,000 clones, around 87% being singletons. The clonotype originates from a man aged 50 to 59 with active or convalescent COVID-19. Specimen: peripheral blood.

The CDR3 region has the DNA TGCGCCAGCAGCCAAGATCCATTCATACCAGGGGGAGTTGACACCGGGGAGCTGTTTTTT. This gives the protein CASSQDPFIPGGVDTGELFF. This chain uses TRBV4-3 with TRBJ2-2; 7 nucleotides agree with TRBD1. The junction had 16 bases not matched to a gene; V was cut back by 0 bases and J by 3 bases. This CDR3 is 20 amino acids long. The germline V gene encodes CDR1 LGHNA and CDR2 YSLEER.